This T cell receptor beta chain emerged from a study of CD8+CD57+ T cells in acquired aplastic anemia. Study-wide context: Mean yield of DNA from sorted CD4+ and CD8+ cells was approximately 3 ug. Study outcomes and limitations: Common to patients and controls were approximately 30 CD8+ CDR3 sequences. Patients did not significantly differ from controls in CD8+ Simpson's diversity.

TCR beta VDJ and CDR3 profiles were obtained from a genomic DNA template. TCRdb processed the reads anew with MiXCR; each CDR3 protein has one entry. This table has approximately 220,000 distinct CDR3 sequences, about half appearing once. Notes on this clonotype: As yet, its antigen is unknown.

Trimming left V 4 bases short and J 4 bases short, with 11 bases between. In germline, CDR1 is SGHTA, CDR2 FQGNSA. The length of the CDR3 is 13 residues. Individuals selected for sequencing had exhibited CD8+CD57+ cell expansion on flow cytometry. No patient had been given any therapy when blood was sampled. The receptor was isolated from a human donor with aplastic anemia. V usage is TRBV7-2 and J usage is TRBJ2-7; tentatively, D is TRBD1 (6 bases). The sample consisted of sorted CD4+, CD8+, or CD8+CD57+ T cells (not recorded which) from PBMCs. The CDR3 sequence is CASSSSQGYEQYF. As DNA, the CDR3 is TGTGCCAGCAGCTCATCCCAGGGGTACGAGCAGTACTTC. Full variable domain (missing parts from reference TRBV7-2 and TRBJ2-7): GAGVSQSPSNKVTEKGKDVELRCDPISGHTALYWYRQSLGQGLEFLIYFQGNSAPDKSGLPSDRFSAERTGGSVSTLTIQRTQQEDSAVYLCASSSSQGYEQYFGPGTRLTVT.